What follows are 17 T cell receptor beta chains derived from one specimen sequenced in a study of beta chain features in type 1 diabetes. The study, taken as a whole, reports: Researchers report that Type 1 diabetes patients had moderately but significantly shorter TCRB CDR3s across all four CD4+ subsets.

The investigators reverse transcribed all of the isolated RNA, so they sequenced expressed TCRB transcripts. Libraries were prepared by immunoSEQ multiplex PCR; TCRdb keeps only in-frame clonotypes and omits some of them. The data contain about 650,000 clones, over 10% of them seen just once; the ten biggest clones take up around 0.12%. These TCRs are of unknown antigen specificity. The sample was naive CD4+ T cells from blood. The receptors derive from a man aged 25-45 years with type 1 diabetes.

As to this clone: The sample contains more than one DNA sequence encoding this CDR3. The chain joins TRBV5-1 to TRBJ2-3; weak D call: TRBD2 (5 bases). CDR3 length equals 14 residues. V was pared by 2 bases and J by 2 bases, with 9 bases between. Germline assignment: CDR1 SGHRS and CDR2 YFSETQ. CDR3 region: CASSFGGSTDTQYF. The CDR3 region has the DNA TGCGCCAGCAGCTTCGGCGGGTCCACAGATACGCAGTATTTT.

The sample holds a few counts of this clone. This chain joins TRBV5-6 and TRBJ2-5; 8 nucleotides agree with TRBD2. V was pared by 5 bases and J by 4 bases, with 10 bases of the junction left unmatched. The germline gives CDR1 SGHDT, CDR2 YYEEEE. The CDR3 is made up of 15 amino acids. CDR3 amino acids: CASSPTRGARETQYF. CDR3 in DNA: TGTGCCAGCAGTCCTACGCGGGGGGCGAGAGAGACCCAGTACTTC. Full variable domain (rest looked up from reference TRBV5-6 and TRBJ2-5): DAGVTQSPTHLIKTRGQQVTLRCSPKSGHDTVSWYQQALGQGPQFIFQYYEEEERQRGNFPDRFSGHQFPNYSSELNVNALLLGDSALYLCASSPTRGARETQYFGPGTRLLVL.

This clone was seen more than once but under ten times. The chain is built from TRBV7-2 and TRBJ1-5; the D gene is possibly TRBD1 (5 bases). The germline gives CDR1 SGHTA, CDR2 FQGNSA. CDR3 length equals 17 residues. Trimming cost V 4 bases and J 6 bases, with 22 bases left between them. CDR3 residues: CASSSMFPAREGQPQHF. CDR3 DNA sequence: TGTGCCAGCAGCTCCATGTTCCCCGCCAGGGAAGGTCAGCCCCAGCATTTT.

This clone turned up a few times. This chain joins TRBV4-3 and TRBJ1-2; tentatively, D is TRBD1 (6 bases). The CDR3 covers 17 residues. V lost 0 bases, J lost 2 bases, and 16 bases lay in between. The germline CDR1 and CDR2 sequences are LGHNA and YSLEER. CDR3 bases: TGCGCCAGCAGCCAAGATAGAATCAAGGGGGTCAACTATGGCTACACCTTC. Residues: CASSQDRIKGVNYGYTF.

This clone was seen a few times. CDR3 DNA: TGTGCCAGCACCCCCTGGACCGGGAGGAGGGATGAGCAGTTCTTC. Its translation is CASTPWTGRRDEQFF. V usage is TRBV27 and J usage is TRBJ2-1; 7 bases are a match to TRBD2. There are 15 residues in the CDR3. J was trimmed by 8 bases and V by 7 bases; bases with no gene match: 14. CDR1 and CDR2 (germline): MNHEY, SMNVEV (reference sequence).

This clone was detected a few times. The J gene is TRBJ1-4, the V gene TRBV4-3; D is unresolved. This CDR3 region has 17 residues. Trimming left V 0 bases short and J 5 bases short, with 16 bases between. Germline CDR1 is LGHNA and CDR2 is YSLEER. Here the CDR3 DNA reads TGCGCCAGCAGCCAAGAAAGGCTCAGGCGAGGGAATGAAAAACTGTTTTTT. This sequence encodes CASSQERLRRGNEKLFF.

This clone has a handful of counts. The chain combines TRBV18 with TRBJ2-3, with no clear D. V lost 5 bases, J lost 2 bases, and 5 bases lay in between. There are 12 residues in the CDR3. The germline gives CDR1 KGHSH, CDR2 LQKENI. DNA of the CDR3: TGTGCCAGCTCAACCCTCACAGATACGCAGTATTTT. This translates into CASSTLTDTQYF.

The sample holds a few counts of this clone. The chain combines TRBV7-3 with TRBJ2-7; possible D gene TRBD2, 5 bases. Germline-derived CDR1 and CDR2 are SGHTA and FQGTGA. Trimming shortened V by 4 bases and J by 3 bases, and 13 bases separated the two germline ends. The CDR3 has 14 amino acids. CDR3 bases: TGTGCCAGCAGCTGCGACTCCCGGGACTACGAGCAGTACTTC. Its protein product is CASSCDSRDYEQYF. The complete variable domain, with remaining parts taken from reference TRBV7-3 and TRBJ2-7, reads GAGVSQTPSNKVTEKGKYVELRCDPISGHTALYWYRQSLGQGPEFLIYFQGTGAADDSGLPNDRFFAVRPEGSVSTLKIQRTERGDSAVYLCASSCDSRDYEQYFGPGTRLTVT.

This clone was recorded a few times. The J gene is TRBJ1-2, the V gene TRBV6-1; 8 bases are a match to TRBD1. The J segment lost 4 bases and the V segment lost 3 bases, leaving 7 bases of the junction unmatched. Germline V gene lookup returns CDR1 MNHNS and CDR2 SASEGT. The CDR3 is 15 amino acids. CDR3 coding DNA: TGTGCCAGCAGTGAGGTGCCAGGGGGCGTCTATGGCTACACCTTC. It encodes CASSEVPGGVYGYTF.

The table lists this clone with a few counts. The V and J genes are TRBV6-1 and TRBJ1-2, with TRBD1 identical over 9 bases. V dropped 3 bases and J dropped 1; count of bases not matched to a gene: 3. This CDR3 is built from 15 residues. The germline V gene encodes CDR1 MNHNS and CDR2 SASEGT. CDR3 nucleotide sequence: TGTGCCAGCAGTGACTGGGGACAGGGTAACTATGGCTACACCTTC. This encodes CASSDWGQGNYGYTF.

V usage is TRBV19 and J usage is TRBJ1-5; 9 bases are a match to TRBD1. The junction had 5 bases not matched to a gene; V was cut back by 7 bases and J by 7 bases. Germline assignment: CDR1 LNHDA and CDR2 SQIVND (reference sequence). This CDR3 has 13 amino acids. The DNA of the CDR3 is TGTGCCAGTACTGGGACAGGGAGGCAGCCCCAGCATTTT. Amino acids: CASTGTGRQPQHF. Together with reference TRBV19 and TRBJ1-5, the CDR3 gives the full variable domain: DGGITQSPKYLFRKEGQNVTLSCEQNLNHDAMYWYRQDPGQGLRLIYYSQIVNDFQKGDIAEGYSVSREKKESFPLTVTSAQKNPTAFYLCASTGTGRQPQHFGDGTRLSIL.

The V gene is TRBV7-3, the J gene TRBJ2-7, with TRBD1 identical over 7 bases. The CDR3 contains 13 residues. The ends lost 6 bases at V and 5 bases at J; junction bases unmatched: 7. CDR1 is SGHTA, CDR2 FQGTGA, per germline. CDR3 nucleotides: TGTGCCAGCAGATTACAGGGGAACGACGAGCAGTACTTC. It yields the protein CASRLQGNDEQYF.

There are a few counts of this clone. The V and J genes are TRBV20-1 and TRBJ1-2; D possibly corresponds to TRBD1 (5 bases). Germline-derived CDR1 and CDR2 are DFQATT and SNEGSKA (reference sequence). Trimming took 5 bases from V and 8 from J, leaving 12 bases between them. CDR3 length: 11 amino acids. CDR3 bases: TGCAGTGCTGCGTCAAGGGACGGCTACACCTTC. Translation gives CSAASRDGYTF.

The V call is TRBV7-9, the J call TRBJ2-3; TRBD2 matches 8 bases. Per germline, CDR1 SEHNR and CDR2 FQNEAQ (reference sequence). CDR3 length equals 15 residues. V shed 3 bases, J shed 4 bases, and the junction held 6 bases outside the gene matches. CDR3 amino acids: CASSLGLVIADTQYF. CDR3 bases: TGTGCCAGCAGCTTGGGACTAGTTATCGCAGATACGCAGTATTTT. The whole variable domain, filled in from reference TRBV7-9 and TRBJ2-3, reads DTGVSQNPRHKITKRGQNVTFRCDPISEHNRLYWYRQTLGQGPEFLTYFQNEAQLEKSRLLSDRFSAERPKGSFSTLEIQRTEQGDSAMYLCASSLGLVIADTQYFGPGTRLTVL.

This clone has a handful of counts. This sequence joins TRBV28 and TRBJ2-7; 11 positions match TRBD2. This CDR3 is 16 amino acids long. Trimming at V came to 4 bases and at J to 5 bases, leaving 10 bases not matched to a gene. Per the germline V gene, CDR1 is MDHEN and CDR2 is SYDVKM. This chain's CDR3 is CASSSILAGGADEQYF. The CDR3 DNA follows: TGTGCCAGCAGTTCCATTCTAGCGGGGGGTGCGGACGAGCAGTACTTC. The complete variable domain, with remaining parts taken from reference TRBV28 and TRBJ2-7, reads DVKVTQSSRYLVKRTGEKVFLECVQDMDHENMFWYRQDPGLGLRLIYFSYDVKMKEKGDIPEGYSVSREKKERFSLILESASTNQTSMYLCASSSILAGGADEQYFGPGTRLTVT.

This clone was seen only a few times. J is TRBJ2-7 and V is TRBV6-1; D unclear. With 2 bases removed from V and 4 bases from J, the gap between germline ends came to 12 bases. Germline CDR1 MNHNS, CDR2 SASEGT. The CDR3 extends over 14 amino acids. This CDR3 is CASSETRVAYEQYF. The CDR3, as DNA: TGTGCCAGCAGTGAAACCCGGGTGGCGTACGAGCAGTACTTC.

This clone was recorded a few times. The CDR3 region is CASSPPGRGIYNEQFF. In DNA, the CDR3 is TGTGCCAGCAGCCCGCCGGGACGGGGGATCTACAATGAGCAGTTCTTC. V usage is TRBV7-9 and J usage is TRBJ2-1; a weak D match, TRBD2 (6 bases). Germline V gene sequence: CDR1 SEHNR, CDR2 FQNEAQ (reference sequence). The CDR3 has 16 residues. The germline V and J ends were trimmed by 5 bases and 3 bases, with 17 bases remaining between them.